These T cell receptor beta chains were read from a single sample in a study of chemoradiotherapy in HPV16-positive cancers. Sequenced by immunoSEQ multiplex PCR; TCRdb stores in-frame clones only, minus some. The table records over 35,000 clones, about 77% of them present only once. This specimen was blood, taken from a patient who underwent chemoradiotherapy. The receptors were gathered from a human donor with HPV-associated anogenital cancer. Both conserved end residues are part of each CDR3. D genes are given only for firm matches. A clone size is listed for some rows: how often the clone was seen (once, few, many), or a class if it is expanded.

v_call	clone_size	j_call	d_call	cdr3_nt	cdr3_aa
TRBV5-1	.	TRBJ2-5	.	TGCGCCAGCAGCTTGGTCCCAGGGAGCCTCCAAGAGACCCAGTACTTC	CASSLVPGSLQETQYF
TRBV2	.	TRBJ1-5	.	TGTGCCAGCAGCCAACAGGGAGTTTACAATCAGCCCCAGCATTTT	CASSQQGVYNQPQHF
TRBV7-2	.	TRBJ1-2	.	TGTGCCAGCAGCTTAGCGTCGCGAAACTTGGGGGGGTTTAGCTATGGCTACACCTTC	CASSLASRNLGGFSYGYTF
TRBV2	.	TRBJ2-3	TRBD2	TGTGCCGGACTAGCGGGACACACAGATACGCAGTATTTT	CAGLAGHTDTQYF
TRBV5-6	.	TRBJ1-5	.	TGTGCCAGCAGCTTGGGACCGACGGTTAGCAATCAGCCCCAGCATTTT	CASSLGPTVSNQPQHF
TRBV4-3	.	TRBJ2-5	.	TGCGCCAGCAGCCAAGGGACAGCGCAGTCAGAGACCCAGTACTTC	CASSQGTAQSETQYF
TRBV5-1	few	TRBJ2-5	TRBD2	TGCGCCAGCAGCTTGGTGCCGGGACTAGCGGGGGGTAACCAAGAGACCCAGTACTTC	CASSLVPGLAGGNQETQYF
TRBV5-4	.	TRBJ2-7	.	TGTGCCAGCAGCCTGGGGGGGACAGGTGGATTCGAGCAGTACTTC	CASSLGGTGGFEQYF
TRBV9	.	TRBJ2-1	TRBD1	TGTGCCAGCAGCGGAACAGGGGATGAGCAGTTCTTC	CASSGTGDEQFF
TRBV10-1	.	TRBJ2-5	TRBD1	TGCGCCAGCAGTGAGGGGCACAGGGGGCGCGGAACCTCCCAAGAGACCCAGTACTTC	CASSEGHRGRGTSQETQYF